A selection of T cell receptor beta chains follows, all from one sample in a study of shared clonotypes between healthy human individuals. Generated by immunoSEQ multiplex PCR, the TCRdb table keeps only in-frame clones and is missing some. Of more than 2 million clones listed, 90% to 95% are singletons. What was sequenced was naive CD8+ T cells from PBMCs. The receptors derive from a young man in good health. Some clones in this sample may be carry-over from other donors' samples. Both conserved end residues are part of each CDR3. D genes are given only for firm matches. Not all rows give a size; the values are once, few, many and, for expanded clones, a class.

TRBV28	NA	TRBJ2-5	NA	TGTGCCGCCCGCGAGTCCAGATTCGTGGTCCAGTACTTC	CAARESRFVVQYF
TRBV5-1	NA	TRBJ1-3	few	TGCGCCAGCAGCTTACCGGAAACTGGAAACACCATATATTTT	CASSLPETGNTIYF
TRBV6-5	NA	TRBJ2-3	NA	TGTGCCAGCAGTTACTCTTTTAGCGGAAGCACAGATACGCAGTATTTT	CASSYSFSGSTDTQYF
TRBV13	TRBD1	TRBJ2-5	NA	TGTGCCAGCAGCTACAACAGGGGGCGGGTAGAGACCCAGTACTTC	CASSYNRGRVETQYF
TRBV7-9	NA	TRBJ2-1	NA	TGTGCCAGCACCCTGACAGTGAGCTCCTACAATGAGCAGTTCTTC	CASTLTVSSYNEQFF
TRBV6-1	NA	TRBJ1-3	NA	TGTGCCAGCAGTGAATCACCGATCCTGGGAGGAAACACCATATATTTT	CASSESPILGGNTIYF
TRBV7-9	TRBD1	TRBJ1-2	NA	TGTGCCAGCAGCTCTGGGGACAGAGCCAGATCTAACTATGGCTACACCTTC	CASSSGDRARSNYGYTF
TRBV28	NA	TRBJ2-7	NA	TGTGCCAGCAGACTTCAGGGAAACTCCTACGAGCAGTACTTC	CASRLQGNSYEQYF
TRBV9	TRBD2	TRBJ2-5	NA	TGTGCCAGCAGCGTAAACGGCGGGAGTATAGTATACGCAGAGACCCAGTACTTC	CASSVNGGSIVYAETQYF
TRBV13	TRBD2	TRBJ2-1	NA	TGTGCCAGCAGCTTTAGGTCCGGAGAAGGAGCGGGAGAAAACCCCAATGAGCAGTTCTTC	CASSFRSGEGAGENPNEQFF
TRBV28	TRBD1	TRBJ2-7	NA	TGTGCCAGCAGTCCGCGGACAGGGAAACCCACCTACGAGCAGTACTTC	CASSPRTGKPTYEQYF
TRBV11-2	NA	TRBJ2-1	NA	TGTGCCAGCAGCTATAGCGGTTACAATGAGCAGTTCTTC	CASSYSGYNEQFF
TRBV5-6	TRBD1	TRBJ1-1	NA	TGTGCCAGCAGCTTTCGACAGGGGGGTAGCGCTGAAGCTTTCTTT	CASSFRQGGSAEAFF
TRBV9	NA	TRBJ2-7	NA	TGTGCCAGCAGCGCTGGTAGTGTTTCCTACGAGCAGTACTTC	CASSAGSVSYEQYF
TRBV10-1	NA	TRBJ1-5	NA	TGCGCCAGCAGTGAGGCGACCAACCAGCCCCAGCATTTT	CASSEATNQPQHF
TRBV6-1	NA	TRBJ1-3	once	TGTGCCAGCACCCTCGATAGATCTGGAAACACCATATATTTT	CASTLDRSGNTIYF